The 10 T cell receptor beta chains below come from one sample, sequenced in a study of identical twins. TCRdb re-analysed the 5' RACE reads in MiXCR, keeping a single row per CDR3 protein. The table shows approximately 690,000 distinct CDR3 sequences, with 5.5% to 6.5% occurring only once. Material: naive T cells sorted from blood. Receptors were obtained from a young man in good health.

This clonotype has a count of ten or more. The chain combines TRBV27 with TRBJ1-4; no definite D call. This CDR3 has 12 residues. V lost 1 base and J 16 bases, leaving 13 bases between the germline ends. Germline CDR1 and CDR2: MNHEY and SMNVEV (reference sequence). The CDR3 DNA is TGTGCCAGCAGTTTATTGTGGGCAAAGCAGTTTTTT. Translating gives CASSLLWAKQFF.

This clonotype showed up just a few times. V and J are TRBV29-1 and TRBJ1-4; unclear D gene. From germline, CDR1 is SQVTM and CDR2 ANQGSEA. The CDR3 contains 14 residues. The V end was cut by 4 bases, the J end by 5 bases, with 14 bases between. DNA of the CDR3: TGCAGCGTTGGAACAACAGAACCCAATGAAAAACTGTTTTTT. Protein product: CSVGTTEPNEKLFF. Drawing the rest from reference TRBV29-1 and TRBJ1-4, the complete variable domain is SAVISQKPSRDICQRGTSLTIQCQVDSQVTMMFWYRQQPGQSLTLIATANQGSEATYESGFVIDKFPISRPNLTFSTLTVSNMSPEDSSIYLCSVGTTEPNEKLFFGSGTQLSVL.

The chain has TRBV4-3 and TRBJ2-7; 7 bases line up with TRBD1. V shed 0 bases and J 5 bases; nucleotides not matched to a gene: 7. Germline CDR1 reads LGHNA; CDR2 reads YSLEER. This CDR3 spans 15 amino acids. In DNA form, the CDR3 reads TGCGCCAGCAGCCAAGAAGGATTAGACAGGGACGAGCAGTACTTC. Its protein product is CASSQEGLDRDEQYF.

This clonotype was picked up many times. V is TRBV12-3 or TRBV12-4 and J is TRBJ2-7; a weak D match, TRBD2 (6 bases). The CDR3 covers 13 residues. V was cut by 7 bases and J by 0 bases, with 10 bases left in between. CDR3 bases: TGTGCCAGCACCGCGGGACTCTCCTACGAGCAGTACTTC. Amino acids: CASTAGLSYEQYF.

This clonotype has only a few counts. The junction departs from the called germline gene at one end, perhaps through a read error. CDR3: CSVRDWGTSSVQFF. In nucleotides, the CDR3 is TGCAGTGTTAGAGATTGGGGGACTAGTTCTGTGCAGTTCTTC. The genes are TRBV20-1 and TRBJ2-1; 8 bases match TRBD2. This CDR3 region has 14 residues. Germline V CDR1 and CDR2: DFQATT, SNEGSKA (reference sequence).

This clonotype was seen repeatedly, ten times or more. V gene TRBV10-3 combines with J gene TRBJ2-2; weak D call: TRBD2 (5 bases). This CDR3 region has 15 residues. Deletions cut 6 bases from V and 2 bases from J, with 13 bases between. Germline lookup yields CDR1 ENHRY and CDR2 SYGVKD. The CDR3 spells CAIRPSGENTGELFF. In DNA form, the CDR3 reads TGTGCCATCAGGCCGTCCGGGGAAAACACCGGGGAGCTGTTTTTT.

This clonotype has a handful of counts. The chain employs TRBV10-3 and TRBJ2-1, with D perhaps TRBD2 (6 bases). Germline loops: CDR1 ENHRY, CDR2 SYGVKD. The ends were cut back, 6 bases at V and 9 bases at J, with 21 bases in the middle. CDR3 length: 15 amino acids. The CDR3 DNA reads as TGTGCCATCAGCGAAGGGACCGGGGCCGGGGGTGAGCAGTTCTTC. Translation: CAISEGTGAGGEQFF.

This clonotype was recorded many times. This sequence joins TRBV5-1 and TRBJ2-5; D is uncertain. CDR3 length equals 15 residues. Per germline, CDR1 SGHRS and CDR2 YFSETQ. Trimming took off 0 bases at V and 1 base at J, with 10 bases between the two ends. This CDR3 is CASSLAQMVQETQYF. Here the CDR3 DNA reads TGCGCCAGCAGCTTGGCCCAGATGGTCCAAGAGACCCAGTACTTC.

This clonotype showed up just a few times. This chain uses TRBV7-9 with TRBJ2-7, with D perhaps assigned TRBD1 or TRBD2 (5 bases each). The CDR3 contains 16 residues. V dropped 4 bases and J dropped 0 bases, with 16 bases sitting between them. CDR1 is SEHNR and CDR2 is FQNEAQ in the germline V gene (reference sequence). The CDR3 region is CASSYYGTQSSYEQYF. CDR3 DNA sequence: TGTGCCAGCAGCTACTATGGGACGCAGAGCTCCTACGAGCAGTACTTC.

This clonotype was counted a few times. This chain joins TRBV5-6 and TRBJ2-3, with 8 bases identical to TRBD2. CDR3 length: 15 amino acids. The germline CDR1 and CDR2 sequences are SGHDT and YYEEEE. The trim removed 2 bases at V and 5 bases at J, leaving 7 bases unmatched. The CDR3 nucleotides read TGTGCCAGCAGCTTCGGGGGGGGGACCAGAGATACGCAGTATTTT. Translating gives CASSFGGGTRDTQYF. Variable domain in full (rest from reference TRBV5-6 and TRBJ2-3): DAGVTQSPTHLIKTRGQQVTLRCSPKSGHDTVSWYQQALGQGPQFIFQYYEEEERQRGNFPDRFSGHQFPNYSSELNVNALLLGDSALYLCASSFGGGTRDTQYFGPGTRLTVL.